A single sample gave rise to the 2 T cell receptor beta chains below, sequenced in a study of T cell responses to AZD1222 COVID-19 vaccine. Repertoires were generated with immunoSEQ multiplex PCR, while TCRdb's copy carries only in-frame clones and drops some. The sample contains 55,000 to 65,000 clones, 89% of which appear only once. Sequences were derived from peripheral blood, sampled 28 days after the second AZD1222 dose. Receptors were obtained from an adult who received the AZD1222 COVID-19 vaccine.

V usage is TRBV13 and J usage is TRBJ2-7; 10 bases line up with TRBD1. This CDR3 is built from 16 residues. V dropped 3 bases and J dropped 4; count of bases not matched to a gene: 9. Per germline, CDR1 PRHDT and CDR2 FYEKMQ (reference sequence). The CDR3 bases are TGTGCCAGCAGCTTTTTGGGGACAGGGGCCCTTTACGAGCAGTACTTC. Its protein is CASSFLGTGALYEQYF.

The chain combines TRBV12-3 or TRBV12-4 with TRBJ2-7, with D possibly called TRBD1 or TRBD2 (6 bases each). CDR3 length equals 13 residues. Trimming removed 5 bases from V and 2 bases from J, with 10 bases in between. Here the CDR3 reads CASSAGHTYEQYF. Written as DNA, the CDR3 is TGTGCCAGCAGTGCGGGACACACCTACGAGCAGTACTTC.